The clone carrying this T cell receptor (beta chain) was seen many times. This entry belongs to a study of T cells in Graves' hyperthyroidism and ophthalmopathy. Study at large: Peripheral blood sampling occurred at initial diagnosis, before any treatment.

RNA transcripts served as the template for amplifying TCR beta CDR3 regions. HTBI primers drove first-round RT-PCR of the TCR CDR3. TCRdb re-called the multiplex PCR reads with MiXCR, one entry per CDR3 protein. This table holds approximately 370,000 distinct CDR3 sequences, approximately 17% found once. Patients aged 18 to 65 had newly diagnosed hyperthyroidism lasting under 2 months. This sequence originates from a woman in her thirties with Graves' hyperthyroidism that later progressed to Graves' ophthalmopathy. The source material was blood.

The CDR3 spells CASSEQGSHEQYF. The CDR3 DNA reads as TGTGCCAGCAGCGAACAGGGGTCCCACGAGCAGTACTTC. The chain is built from TRBV12-3 or TRBV12-4 and TRBJ2-7, with 7 positions matching TRBD1. The CDR3 is 13 amino acids. Trimming removed 6 bases from V and 5 bases from J; junction bases left unmatched: 7.